This T cell receptor (beta chain) was retrieved from a study of blood T cell repertoires in COVID-19. Study information: Samples taken during acute and convalescent COVID-19 were collected in the United States, Italy and Spain. Sample material is recorded as cDNA or gDNA derived from T cells, B-cell-depleted T cells, or PBMCs.

Only in-frame clones appear in the TCRdb table, and some are missing; sequencing was by immunoSEQ multiplex PCR. There are 220,000 or so clones in the sample; nearly 90% occur only once, and around 16% lies in the top ten. Cohort placement rested on clinical history that participants reported themselves. Within the 2 weeks before study entry, each person in the exposed group met a COVID-19 case. CDR3 length: 12 amino acids. CDR1 and CDR2 from the germline V gene are LNHNV and YYDKDF (reference sequence). Trimming took 8 bases from V and 6 from J, leaving 11 bases between them. Material: PBMCs or T cells enriched from blood (not recorded which). This chain uses TRBV15 with TRBJ1-3; D is perhaps TRBD1 (6 bases). The origin of this receptor is a man in his thirties or forties who had been exposed to COVID-19. The CDR3: CATGQNSNTIYF. The CDR3 DNA follows: TGTGCCACCGGACAGAACTCAAACACCATATATTTT.